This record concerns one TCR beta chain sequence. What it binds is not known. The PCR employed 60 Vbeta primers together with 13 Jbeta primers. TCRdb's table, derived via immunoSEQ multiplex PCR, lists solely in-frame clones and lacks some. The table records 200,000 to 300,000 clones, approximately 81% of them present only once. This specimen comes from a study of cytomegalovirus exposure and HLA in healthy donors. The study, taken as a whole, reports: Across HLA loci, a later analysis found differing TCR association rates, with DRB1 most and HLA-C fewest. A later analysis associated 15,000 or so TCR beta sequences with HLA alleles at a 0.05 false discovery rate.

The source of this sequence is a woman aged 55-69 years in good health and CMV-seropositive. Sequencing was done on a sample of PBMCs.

The CDR3 DNA is TGTGCCAGCAGCCTCCTCGGCACTAGAGGCGTGACCCAGTACTTC. Amino acids: CASSLLGTRGVTQYF. The chain has TRBV14 and TRBJ2-5; possible D gene TRBD2, 5 bases. V lost 4 bases to trimming and J lost 7 bases, with 19 bases between them. From germline, CDR1 is SGHDN and CDR2 FVKESK. The CDR3 has 15 residues.